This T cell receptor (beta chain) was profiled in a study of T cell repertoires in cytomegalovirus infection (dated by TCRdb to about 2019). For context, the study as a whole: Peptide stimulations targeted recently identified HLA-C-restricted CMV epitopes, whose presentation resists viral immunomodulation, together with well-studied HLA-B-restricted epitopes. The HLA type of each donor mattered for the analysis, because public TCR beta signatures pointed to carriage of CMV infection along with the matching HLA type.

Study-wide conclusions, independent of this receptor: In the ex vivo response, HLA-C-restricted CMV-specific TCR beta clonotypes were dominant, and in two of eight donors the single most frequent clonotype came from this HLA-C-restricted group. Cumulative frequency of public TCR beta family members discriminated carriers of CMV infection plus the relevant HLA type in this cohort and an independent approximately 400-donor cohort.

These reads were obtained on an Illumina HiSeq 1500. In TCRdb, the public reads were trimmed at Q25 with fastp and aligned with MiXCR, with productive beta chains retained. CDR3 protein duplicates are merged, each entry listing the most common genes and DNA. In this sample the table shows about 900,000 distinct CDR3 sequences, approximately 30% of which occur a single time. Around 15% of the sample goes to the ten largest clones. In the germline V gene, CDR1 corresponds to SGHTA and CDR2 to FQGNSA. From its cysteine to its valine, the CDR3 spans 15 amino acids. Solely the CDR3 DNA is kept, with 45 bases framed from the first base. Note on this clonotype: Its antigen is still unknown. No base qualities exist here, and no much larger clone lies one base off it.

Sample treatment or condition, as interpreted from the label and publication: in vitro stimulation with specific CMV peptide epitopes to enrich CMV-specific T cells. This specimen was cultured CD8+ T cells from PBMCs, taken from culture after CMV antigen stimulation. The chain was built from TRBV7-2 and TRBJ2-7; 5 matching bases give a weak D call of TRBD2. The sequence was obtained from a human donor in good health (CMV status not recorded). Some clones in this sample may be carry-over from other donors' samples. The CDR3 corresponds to CVSSLGSQRLYEQYV. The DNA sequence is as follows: TGTGTCAGCAGCTTAGGCTCTCAGCGGCTATACGAGCAGTACGTC.